This T cell receptor beta chain comes out of a study of PD-1 blockade in classical Hodgkin lymphoma (dated by TCRdb to 2020 to 2021). Some background on the complete study: Nivolumab dosing was 3 mg/kg intravenously every 2 weeks, continuing until either disease progression or unacceptable toxicity. The study used TCR beta sequencing and CyTOF to define a peripheral blood immune signature of response to PD-1 blockade in classical Hodgkin lymphoma. The paper's findings and limits, for the study overall: Trial patients with a complete response had baseline diversity similar to that of newly diagnosed patients, while partial responders and progressors had significantly lower diversity. The study was restricted to a single clinical trial cohort, and the causes of repertoire differences, possibly disease activity or prior therapy, were left undefined. By C4D1, a significant rise was seen in CD4+ TCR diversity but not in CD8+ TCR diversity (p=0.0027 vs p=0.16), and the rise was most apparent among complete responders (p=0.02). Patients starting nivolumab less than 1 year after ASCT had lower diversity and were excluded from later analyses to avoid confounding by immune reconstitution. Newly diagnosed patients were reported to have lower baseline TCR diversity than healthy donors, and relapsed/refractory patients were reported to have lower baseline TCR diversity still.

The trim is 0 bases for V and 5 bases for J, with a gap of 7 bases between the germline ends. Via the germline V gene, CDR1 is SGHDN and CDR2 FVKESK. The CDR3 starts with the cysteine, ends with the phenylalanine, and has 14 residues. The sequence is cut down to CDR3 DNA, 42 bases in frame from base 1. The Qiagen DNeasy kit was used to extract genomic DNA from unsorted PBMCs and from the negatively selected CD4+ and CD8+ fractions. TCR beta CDR3 regions were subjected to amplification by immunoSEQ multiplex PCR with primers that anneal to V and J segments. A synthetic immune receptor repertoire was used to minimize amplification bias, and any remaining bias was removed computationally after sequencing. On the authors' methods: Custom Python scripts were used to quantify repertoire diversity as the Shannon entropy index. Unsorted, CD4+ and CD8+ repertoires were examined separately, except in combined analyses, for which CD4+ and CD8+ sequences were merged in silico. Clonal expansion was defined as a frequency increase of at least 2-fold after treatment compared with C1D1, and clones undetected at baseline were assigned a pseudocount of 0.5. Singleton clones were defined as clones with 0 or 1 copy at C1D1, and non-singleton clones were defined as clones with 2 or more copies. By matching protein sequences in sorted samples from the same patient, clones expanded in unsorted samples were annotated as CD4+, CD8+ or unknown. Diversity changes from C1D1 to C4D1 were tested in paired samples using Wilcoxon tests. TCRdb took this table from immuneACCESS and kept in-frame rearrangements with V and J called. Such tables lack part of the clones; where checked against another copy, unresolved V genes explain under half of the gap, and the rest is unexplained. That table supplies the V and J calls and clone size; D and trimming were determined from the DNA. The sample contains 20,000 to 25,000 clones, around 75% of them found a single time. The ten largest clones capture approximately 2.8% of the sample.

Interpreted using the paper, the time point label stands for: cycle 4 day 1 (C4D1), after 6 weeks of nivolumab. All trial patients had relapsed after autologous stem cell transplantation, with cohorts A, B and C differing in prior brentuximab vedotin exposure. CD4+ T cells were purified from thawed PBMCs by magnetic negative selection with a Miltenyi CD4+ T cell isolation kit. The trial cohort comprised fewer than 65 patients with relapsed/refractory classical Hodgkin lymphoma whose best overall responses were complete response, partial response or progressive disease. Single-agent nivolumab was administered to trial patients in the multi-cohort phase II CheckMate 205 trial. Best overall response was determined by an independent review committee according to the 2007 International Working Group response criteria. Trial PBMCs were obtained immediately prior to nivolumab initiation (C1D1) and on therapy at cycle 2 day 1 and cycle 4 day 1. Peripheral blood was collected in 8 mL Vacutainer Cell Preparation Tubes, from which PBMCs were isolated by centrifugation and then cryopreserved. Purified CD4+ and CD8+ fractions were prepared only for cases in which an additional PBMC sample was available. On LS columns in a quadroMACS separator, the magnetically labelled cells were depleted, and the flow-through was collected as the purified fraction.

Of note for this clone: There is no known antigen for this receptor. The input lacks base qualities; no much larger clone sits a single base away.

This chain is built from TRBV14 and TRBJ2-2, with an unclear D gene assignment. This material consisted of CD4+ T cells from blood, taken before the fourth cycle of nivolumab. This TCR was recovered from a human donor with classical Hodgkin lymphoma. The CDR3: CASSQDQGTGELFF. The nucleotide sequence reads as follows: TGTGCCAGCAGCCAAGATCAAGGGACCGGGGAGCTGTTTTTT.